This is a list of T cell receptor beta chains from one sample in a study of blood T cell repertoires in COVID-19. The table came from immunoSEQ multiplex PCR; TCRdb's copy has only in-frame clones and leaves some out. The sample lists 120,000 to 150,000 clones; approximately 87% were seen once. Sequencing used peripheral blood. Source of these receptors: a woman in her thirties or forties with acute or convalescent COVID-19. Each CDR3 is given with its conserved first and last residue. The order of the fields is D gene, V gene, J gene, CDR3 protein. D genes are given only for firm matches.

>TRBD1|TRBV27|TRBJ1-2
CASSPHRGGGYTF
>NA|TRBV3-1/TRBV3-2|TRBJ1-2
CASTQLGAFDYGYTF
>NA|TRBV5-6|TRBJ1-3
CASSNLGRSGNTIYF
>NA|TRBV2|TRBJ1-1
CASNRQAGATEAFF
>TRBD2|TRBV5-4|TRBJ2-1
CASSLSAGADEQFF
>NA|TRBV20-1|TRBJ1-1
CSAPDTEAFF
>TRBD2|TRBV12-3/TRBV12-4|TRBJ2-1
CASSPGLDNEQFF
>TRBD1|TRBV5-1|TRBJ2-1
CASSPRTGHNEQFF
>NA|TRBV3-1/TRBV3-2|TRBJ1-1
CASSQDWGGGNTEAFF
>TRBD1|TRBV6-2/TRBV6-3|TRBJ2-7
CASSQRPGQGPKYEQYF
>NA|TRBV2|TRBJ2-7
CASTPGTPRVYEQYF
>NA|TRBV28|TRBJ1-2
CASNLMDSLNYGYTF
>NA|TRBV19|TRBJ1-5
CASSIVLLNQPQHF
>NA|TRBV5-4|TRBJ2-2
CASSAGVGLNTGELFF
>NA|TRBV6-5|TRBJ1-2
CASSWAEGGVGGYTF
>NA|TRBV3-1/TRBV3-2|TRBJ1-5
CASTGTFQPQHF
>TRBD2|TRBV4-2|TRBJ2-1
CASSQALQTELAGWGEQFF
>TRBD1|TRBV28|TRBJ2-3
CASSETGNTDTQYF
>TRBD2|TRBV19|TRBJ2-4
CASSAFTLAGKNIQYF
>NA|TRBV19|TRBJ1-5
CASSIHTISNQPQHF
>TRBD2|TRBV5-6|TRBJ2-2
CASSLGLAGRVTGELFF
>NA|TRBV27|TRBJ2-2
CASSSGLGELFF
>TRBD2|TRBV5-1|TRBJ2-3
CASSLDVSGGTDTQYF
>TRBD1|TRBV29-1|TRBJ2-7
CSVSDRDYEQYF
>TRBD2|TRBV6-5|TRBJ2-7
CASREREGRNEQYF
>TRBD1|TRBV7-2|TRBJ1-6
CASSLVGGRTGTSPLHF
>NA|TRBV12-5|TRBJ1-5
CASGLRQPPHQPQHF
>NA|TRBV7-2|TRBJ2-1
CASSLGPRGVYEQFF
>TRBD1|TRBV28|TRBJ1-2
CASSSRTGVGYGYTF